This T cell receptor (beta chain) was profiled in a study of PD-1 blockade in mismatch repair-deficient tumors. Study-wide findings and caveats: Tumor-resident clones, often absent from pretreatment blood, expanded after pembrolizumab and then contracted.

The sample's time point: approximately 10-day in vitro stimulation with candidate neoantigen peptide 5. Clone fold changes were calculated against an identical culture without peptide. About this clone: Its antigen is not known. Other DNA sequences in this sample translate to the same CDR3.

The repertoire was sequenced with immunoSEQ multiplex PCR; TCRdb's copy has only in-frame clones and lacks some. The repertoire holds about 15,000 clones, with 84% as singletons. V gave up 4 bases and J gave up 7 bases; unmatched junction bases: 10. The CDR3 length is 14 residues. Germline V gene data show CDR1 as SGHRS and CDR2 as YFSETQ. The sample was cells cultured in vitro, taken from a patient treated with pembrolizumab. This rearrangement joins TRBV5-1 to TRBJ2-5; TRBD2 matches 7 bases. This receptor was taken from an adult with mismatch repair-deficient cancer. The CDR3 DNA is TGCGCCAGCAGCCCGAGACTAGCAGGGAGGACCCAGTACTTC. The encoded protein is CASSPRLAGRTQYF.